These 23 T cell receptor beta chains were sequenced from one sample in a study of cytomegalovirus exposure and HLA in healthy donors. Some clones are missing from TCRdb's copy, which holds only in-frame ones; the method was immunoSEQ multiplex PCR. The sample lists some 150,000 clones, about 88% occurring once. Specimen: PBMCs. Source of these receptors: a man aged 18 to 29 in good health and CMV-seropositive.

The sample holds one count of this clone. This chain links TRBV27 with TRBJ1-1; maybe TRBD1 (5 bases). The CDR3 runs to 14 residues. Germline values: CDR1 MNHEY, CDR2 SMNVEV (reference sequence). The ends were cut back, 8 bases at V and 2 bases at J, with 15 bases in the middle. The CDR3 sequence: CASWIQGPNTEAFF. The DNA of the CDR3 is TGTGCCAGCTGGATTCAGGGCCCAAACACTGAAGCTTTCTTT.

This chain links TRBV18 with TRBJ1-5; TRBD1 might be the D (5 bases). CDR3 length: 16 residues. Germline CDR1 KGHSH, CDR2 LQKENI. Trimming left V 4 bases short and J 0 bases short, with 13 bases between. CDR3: CASSHGTANSNQPQHF. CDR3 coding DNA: TGTGCCAGCTCACATGGGACTGCAAATAGCAATCAGCCCCAGCATTTT.

CDR3 region: CASSYDSSYEQYF. CDR3 DNA: TGTGCCAGCAGTTACGACAGCTCCTACGAGCAGTACTTC. J is TRBJ2-7 and V is TRBV6-5; D perhaps matches TRBD1 (5 bases). The CDR3 has 13 residues. Trimming removed 2 bases from V and 0 bases from J, with 5 bases in between. Germline V gene sequence: CDR1 MNHEY, CDR2 SVGAGI.

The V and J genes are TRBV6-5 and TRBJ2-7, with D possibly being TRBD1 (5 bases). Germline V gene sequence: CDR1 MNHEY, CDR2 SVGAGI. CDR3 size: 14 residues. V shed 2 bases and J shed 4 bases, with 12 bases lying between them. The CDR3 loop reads CASSYGPGWYEQYF. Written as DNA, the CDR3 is TGTGCCAGCAGTTACGGGCCAGGGTGGTACGAGCAGTACTTC.

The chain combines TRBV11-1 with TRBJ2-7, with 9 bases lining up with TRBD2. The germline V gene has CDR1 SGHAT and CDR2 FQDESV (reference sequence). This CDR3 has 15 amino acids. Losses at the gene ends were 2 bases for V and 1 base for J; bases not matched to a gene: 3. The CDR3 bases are TGTGCCAGCAGCTTATTAAGCGGGGGGTCCTACGAGCAGTACTTC. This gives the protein CASSLLSGGSYEQYF.

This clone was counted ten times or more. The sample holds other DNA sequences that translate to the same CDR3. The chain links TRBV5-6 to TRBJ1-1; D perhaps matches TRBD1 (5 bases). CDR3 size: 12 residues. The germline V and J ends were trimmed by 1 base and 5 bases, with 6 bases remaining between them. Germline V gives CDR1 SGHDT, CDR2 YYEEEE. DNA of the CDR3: TGTGCCAGCAGCTTGCGGGGGACTGAAGCTTTCTTT. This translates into CASSLRGTEAFF.

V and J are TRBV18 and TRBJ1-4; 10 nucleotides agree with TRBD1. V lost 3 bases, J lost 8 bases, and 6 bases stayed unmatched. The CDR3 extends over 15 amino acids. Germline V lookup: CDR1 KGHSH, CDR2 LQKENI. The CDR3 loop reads CASSPTDRGNEKLFF. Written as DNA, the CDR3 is TGTGCCAGCTCACCCACGGACAGGGGGAACGAAAAACTGTTTTTT.

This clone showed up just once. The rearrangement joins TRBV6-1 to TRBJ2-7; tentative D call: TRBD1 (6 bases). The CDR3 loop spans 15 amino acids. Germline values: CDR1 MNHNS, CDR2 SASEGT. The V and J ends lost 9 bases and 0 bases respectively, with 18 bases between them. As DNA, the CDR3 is TGTGCCAGTGAAGGGGGTTCAGAAGACTCCTACGAGCAGTACTTC. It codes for CASEGGSEDSYEQYF.

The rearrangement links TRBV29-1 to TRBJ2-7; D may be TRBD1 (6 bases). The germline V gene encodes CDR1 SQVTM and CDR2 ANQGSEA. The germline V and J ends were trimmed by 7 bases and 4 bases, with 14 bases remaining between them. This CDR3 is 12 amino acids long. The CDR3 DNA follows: TGCAGCGCACGGGACACTTTATACGAGCAGTACTTC. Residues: CSARDTLYEQYF.

CDR3: CASSQKLVDADETQYF. The CDR3 DNA is TGTGCCAGCAGCCAAAAACTAGTAGATGCGGATGAGACCCAGTACTTC. V usage is TRBV4-2 and J usage is TRBJ2-5; tentative D call: TRBD2 (5 bases). V was trimmed by 2 bases and J by 5 bases, leaving 18 bases between them. This CDR3 is 16 amino acids long. CDR1 LGHNA and CDR2 YNFKEQ come from the germline V gene.

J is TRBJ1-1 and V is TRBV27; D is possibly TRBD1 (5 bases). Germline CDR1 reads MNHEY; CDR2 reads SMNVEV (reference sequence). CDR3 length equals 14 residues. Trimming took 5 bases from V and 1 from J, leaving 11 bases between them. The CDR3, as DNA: TGTGCCAGCAGTATCTCCGGGGGGAACACTGAAGCTTTCTTT. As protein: CASSISGGNTEAFF.

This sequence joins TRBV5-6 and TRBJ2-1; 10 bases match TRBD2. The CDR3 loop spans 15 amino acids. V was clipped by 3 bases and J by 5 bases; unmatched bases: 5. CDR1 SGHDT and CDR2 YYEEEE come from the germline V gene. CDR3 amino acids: CASSWLAGENNEQFF. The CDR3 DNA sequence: TGTGCCAGCAGCTGGCTAGCGGGGGAAAACAATGAGCAGTTCTTC.

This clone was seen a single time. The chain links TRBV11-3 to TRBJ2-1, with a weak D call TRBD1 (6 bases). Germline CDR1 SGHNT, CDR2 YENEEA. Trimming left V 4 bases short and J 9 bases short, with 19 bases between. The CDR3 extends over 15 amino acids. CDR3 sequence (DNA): TGTGCCAGCAGCTCCCCCCCGGCAGGGGACGGTGAGCAGTTCTTC. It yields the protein CASSSPPAGDGEQFF.

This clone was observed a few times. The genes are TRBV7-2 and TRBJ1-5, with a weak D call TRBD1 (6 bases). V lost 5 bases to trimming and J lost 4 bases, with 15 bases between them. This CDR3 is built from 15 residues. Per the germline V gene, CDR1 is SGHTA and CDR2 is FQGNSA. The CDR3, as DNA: TGTGCCAGCAGCCTAAAAGGGGGATCGAATCAGCCCCAGCATTTT. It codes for CASSLKGGSNQPQHF.

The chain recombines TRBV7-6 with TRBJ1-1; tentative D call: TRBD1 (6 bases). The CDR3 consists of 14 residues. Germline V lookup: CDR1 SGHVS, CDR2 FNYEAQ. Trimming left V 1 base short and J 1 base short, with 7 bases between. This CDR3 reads CASSLGTANTEAFF. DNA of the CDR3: TGTGCCAGCAGCTTAGGGACAGCGAACACTGAAGCTTTCTTT.

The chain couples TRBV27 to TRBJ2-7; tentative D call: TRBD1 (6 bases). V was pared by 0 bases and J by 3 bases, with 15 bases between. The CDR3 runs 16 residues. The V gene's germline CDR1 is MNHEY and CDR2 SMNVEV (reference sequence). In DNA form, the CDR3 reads TGTGCCAGCAGTTTATCTACCAGGGGCTCCCACTACGAGCAGTACTTC. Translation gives CASSLSTRGSHYEQYF.

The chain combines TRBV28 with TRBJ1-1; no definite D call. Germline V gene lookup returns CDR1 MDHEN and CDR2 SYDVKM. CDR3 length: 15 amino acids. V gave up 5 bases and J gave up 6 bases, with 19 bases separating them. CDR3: CASSPITRTGPEAFF. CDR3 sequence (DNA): TGTGCCAGCAGTCCAATTACCAGGACTGGGCCTGAAGCTTTCTTT.

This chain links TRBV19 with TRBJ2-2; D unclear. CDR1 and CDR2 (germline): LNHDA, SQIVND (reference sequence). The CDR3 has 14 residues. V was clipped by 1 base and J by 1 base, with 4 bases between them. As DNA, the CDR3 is TGTGCCAGTAGTATAGGCGGGAACACCGGGGAGCTGTTTTTT. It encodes CASSIGGNTGELFF.

The DNA for the CDR3 is TGTGCCAGCAGTGACCGAACAGGGTCGCTTCATGAAAAACTGTTTTTT. It codes for CASSDRTGSLHEKLFF. This chain connects TRBV6-1 to TRBJ1-4, with D perhaps matching TRBD1 (6 bases). This CDR3 comprises 16 residues. V dropped 3 bases and J dropped 6 bases, with 17 bases sitting between them. Germline V gene lookup returns CDR1 MNHNS and CDR2 SASEGT.

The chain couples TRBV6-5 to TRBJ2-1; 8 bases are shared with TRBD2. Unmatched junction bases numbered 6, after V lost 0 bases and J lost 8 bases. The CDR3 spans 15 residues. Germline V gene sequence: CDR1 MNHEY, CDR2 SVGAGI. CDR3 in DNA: TGTGCCAGCAGTTACTCCAGCGGGAGTATAGATGAGCAGTTCTTC. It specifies CASSYSSGSIDEQFF.

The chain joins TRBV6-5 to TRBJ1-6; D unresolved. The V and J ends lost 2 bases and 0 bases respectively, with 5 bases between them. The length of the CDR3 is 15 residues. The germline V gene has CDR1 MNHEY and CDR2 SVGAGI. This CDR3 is CASSYGSSYNSPLHF. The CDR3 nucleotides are TGTGCCAGCAGTTACGGGAGCTCCTATAATTCACCCCTCCACTTT.

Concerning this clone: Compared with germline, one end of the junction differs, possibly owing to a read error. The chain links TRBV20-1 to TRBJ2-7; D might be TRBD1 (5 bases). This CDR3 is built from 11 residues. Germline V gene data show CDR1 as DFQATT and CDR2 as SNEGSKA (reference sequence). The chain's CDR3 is CSARLGQRLNF. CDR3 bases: TGCAGTGCCCGGTTGGGGCAGAGGTTGAACTTC.

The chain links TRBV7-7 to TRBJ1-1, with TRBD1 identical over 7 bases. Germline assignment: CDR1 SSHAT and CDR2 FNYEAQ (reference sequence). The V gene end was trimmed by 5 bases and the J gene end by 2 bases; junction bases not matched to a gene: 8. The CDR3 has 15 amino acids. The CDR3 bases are TGTGCCAGCAGCCTCTACACAGGGGAAAACACTGAAGCTTTCTTT. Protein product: CASSLYTGENTEAFF.